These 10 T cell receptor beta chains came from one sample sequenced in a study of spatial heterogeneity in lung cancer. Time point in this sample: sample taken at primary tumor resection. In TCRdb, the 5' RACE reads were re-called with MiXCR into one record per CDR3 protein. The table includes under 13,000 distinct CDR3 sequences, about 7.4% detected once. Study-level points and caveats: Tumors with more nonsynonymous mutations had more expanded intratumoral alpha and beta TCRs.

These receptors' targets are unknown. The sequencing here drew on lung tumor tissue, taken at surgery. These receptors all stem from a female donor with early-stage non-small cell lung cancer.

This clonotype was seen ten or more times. CDR3 protein: CASSSSGGNTGELFF. The CDR3 DNA sequence: TGTGCCAGCAGTTCTAGCGGGGGCAACACCGGGGAGCTGTTTTTT. V gene TRBV12-3 or TRBV12-4 combines with J gene TRBJ2-2, with 10 positions matching TRBD2. The CDR3 is 15 amino acids. V lost 4 bases, J lost 2 bases, and 1 base stayed unmatched.

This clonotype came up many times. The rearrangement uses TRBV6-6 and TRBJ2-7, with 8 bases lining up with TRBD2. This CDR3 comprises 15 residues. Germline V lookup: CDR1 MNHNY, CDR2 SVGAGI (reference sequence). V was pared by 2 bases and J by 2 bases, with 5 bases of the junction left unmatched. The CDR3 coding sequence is TGTGCCAGCAGTTACGAGGTAGCGGGGCCCTACGAGCAGTACTTC. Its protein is CASSYEVAGPYEQYF.

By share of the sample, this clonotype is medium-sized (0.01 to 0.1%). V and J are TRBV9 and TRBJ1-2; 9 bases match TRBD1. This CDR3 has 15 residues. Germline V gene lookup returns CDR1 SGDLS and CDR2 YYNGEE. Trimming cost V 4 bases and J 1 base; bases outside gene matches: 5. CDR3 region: CASSTLTGGNYGYTF. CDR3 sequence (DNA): TGTGCCAGCAGCACACTGACAGGGGGTAACTATGGCTACACCTTC.

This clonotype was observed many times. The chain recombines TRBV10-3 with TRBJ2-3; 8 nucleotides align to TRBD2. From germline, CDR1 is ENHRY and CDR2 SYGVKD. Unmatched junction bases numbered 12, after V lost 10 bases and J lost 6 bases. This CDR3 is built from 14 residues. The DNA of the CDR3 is TGTGCCAGCTCTCCCGGGGGGGCCGGGGATACGCAGTATTTT. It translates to CASSPGGAGDTQYF.

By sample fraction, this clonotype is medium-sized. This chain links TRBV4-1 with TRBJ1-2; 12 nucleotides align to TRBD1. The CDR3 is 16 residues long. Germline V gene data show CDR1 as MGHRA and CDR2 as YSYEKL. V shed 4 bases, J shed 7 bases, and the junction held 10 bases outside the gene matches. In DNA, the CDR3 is TGCGCCAGCAGCCTCGTCCCGGGACAGGGGGCGCTTGGCTACACCTTC. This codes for CASSLVPGQGALGYTF.

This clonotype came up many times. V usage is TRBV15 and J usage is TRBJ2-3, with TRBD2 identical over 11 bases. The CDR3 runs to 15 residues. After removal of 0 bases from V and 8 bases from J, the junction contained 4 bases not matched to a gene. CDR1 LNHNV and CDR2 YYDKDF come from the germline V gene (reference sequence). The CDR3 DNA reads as TGTGCCACCAGCAGAGAACCGGGACTAGCGGCTACGCAGTATTTT. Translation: CATSREPGLAATQYF.

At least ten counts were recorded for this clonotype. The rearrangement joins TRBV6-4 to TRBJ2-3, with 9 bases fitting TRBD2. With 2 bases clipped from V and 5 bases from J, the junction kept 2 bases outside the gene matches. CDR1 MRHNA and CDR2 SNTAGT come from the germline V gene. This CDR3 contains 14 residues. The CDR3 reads CASSDAGGRDTQYF. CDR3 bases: TGTGCCAGCAGTGACGCGGGGGGGCGAGATACGCAGTATTTT.

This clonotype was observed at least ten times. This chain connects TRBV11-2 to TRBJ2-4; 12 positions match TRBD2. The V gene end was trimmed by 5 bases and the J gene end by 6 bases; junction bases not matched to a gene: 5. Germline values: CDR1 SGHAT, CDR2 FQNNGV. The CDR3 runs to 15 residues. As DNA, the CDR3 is TGTGCCAGCAGCCCTAGCGGGGGGGCCGGAAACATTCAGTACTTC. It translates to CASSPSGGAGNIQYF.

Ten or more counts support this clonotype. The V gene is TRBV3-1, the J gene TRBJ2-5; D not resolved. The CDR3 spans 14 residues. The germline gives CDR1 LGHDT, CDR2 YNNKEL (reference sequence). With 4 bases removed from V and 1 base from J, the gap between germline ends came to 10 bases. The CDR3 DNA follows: TGTGCCAGCAGCCTAGGGCTCCTCCAAGAGACCCAGTACTTC. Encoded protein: CASSLGLLQETQYF.

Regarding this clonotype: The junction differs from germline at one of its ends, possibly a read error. For the CDR3, the DNA is TGCGACAGCAGCTCCCGGGGCGGAGGTGAAAAACTGTTTTTT. Its translation: CDSSSRGGGEKLFF. The chain uses TRBV5-1 and TRBJ1-4, with a weak D call TRBD1 (5 bases). Per the germline V gene, CDR1 is SGHRS and CDR2 is YFSETQ. This CDR3 has 14 amino acids.